Each of the 26 T cell receptor beta chains below was sequenced from the same sample in a study of cytomegalovirus exposure and HLA in healthy donors. The data were produced by immunoSEQ multiplex PCR, yet TCRdb's version contains in-frame clones alone and is incomplete. The table includes fewer than 350,000 clones, 85% to 90% detected once. Material: PBMCs. The receptors come from a woman between 18 and 29 years old in good health and CMV-seronegative.

This rearrangement joins TRBV2 to TRBJ1-2, with D tentatively TRBD1 (6 bases). This CDR3 is built from 12 residues. Looked up from germline, CDR1 is SNHLY and CDR2 is FYNNEI. V was trimmed by 5 bases and J by 11 bases, leaving 15 bases between them. The CDR3 region has the DNA TGTGCCAGCAGTTCGGACAGACCCACTTACACCTTC. Translating it yields CASSSDRPTYTF.

This clone appeared once. The V and J genes are TRBV11-1 and TRBJ2-1, with 12 bases fitting TRBD2. The CDR3 is 16 residues long. The V gene's germline CDR1 is SGHAT and CDR2 FQDESV (reference sequence). Trimming cost V 4 bases and J 8 bases; bases outside gene matches: 9. CDR3 sequence reads: CASSSLAGGIIYEQFF. The CDR3 nucleotides are TGTGCCAGCAGCTCTCTAGCGGGAGGGATCATCTATGAGCAGTTCTTC.

This chain joins TRBV5-1 and TRBJ2-7; TRBD1 agrees at 7 bases. Looked up from germline, CDR1 is SGHRS and CDR2 is YFSETQ. CDR3 size: 14 residues. V was clipped by 2 bases and J by 2 bases; unmatched bases: 4. The CDR3 DNA sequence: TGCGCCAGCAGCTTTGTGCAGGGGGCCTACGAGCAGTACTTC. It yields the protein CASSFVQGAYEQYF.

This rearrangement joins TRBV6-1 to TRBJ2-1; no clear D gene. CDR1 MNHNS and CDR2 SASEGT come from the germline V gene. V was trimmed by 0 bases and J by 7 bases, leaving 10 bases between them. The length of the CDR3 is 14 residues. As DNA, the CDR3 is TGTGCCAGCAGTGAAGCGTTAGCTGGGAATGAGCAGTTCTTC. This codes for CASSEALAGNEQFF.

This chain links TRBV4-3 with TRBJ1-5; no clear D. CDR3 size: 15 residues. V was pared by 1 base and J by 6 bases, with 13 bases between. Germline CDR1 and CDR2: LGHNA and YSLEER. This CDR3 reads CASSQALSSFQPQHF. The DNA of the CDR3 is TGCGCCAGCAGCCAAGCACTATCCTCCTTTCAGCCCCAGCATTTT.

The rearrangement links TRBV2 to TRBJ1-5; no definite D call. Deletions cut 6 bases from V and 9 bases from J, with 24 bases between. The germline CDR1 and CDR2 sequences are SNHLY and FYNNEI. The CDR3 runs to 16 residues. The CDR3 is CASREGGLGTSLPQHF. The CDR3 DNA reads TGTGCCAGCAGGGAGGGAGGGCTAGGAACCTCCCTGCCCCAGCATTTT.

V is TRBV7-9 and J is TRBJ2-1; D may be TRBD2 (5 bases). V was shortened by 5 bases and J by 8 bases, with 10 bases between the two germline ends. The CDR3 consists of 12 residues. The germline V gene encodes CDR1 SEHNR and CDR2 FQNEAQ (reference sequence). In nucleotides, the CDR3 is TGTGCCAGCAGCCCTCGGCGGGATGAGCAGTTCTTC. Amino acid sequence: CASSPRRDEQFF.

This sequence joins TRBV30 and TRBJ2-3; D is possibly TRBD1 (5 bases). The CDR3 consists of 15 residues. The V gene's germline CDR1 is GTSNPN and CDR2 SVGIG (reference sequence). The V and J ends lost 0 bases and 3 bases respectively, with 13 bases between them. CDR3 nucleotides: TGTGCCTGGAGTGTACGGGCAGGGATAACAGATACGCAGTATTTT. It specifies CAWSVRAGITDTQYF.

The CDR3 is CASRKLPQTGTNTEAFF. Written as DNA, the CDR3 is TGTGCCAGCAGAAAACTCCCCCAAACAGGGACGAACACTGAAGCTTTCTTT. This chain connects TRBV27 to TRBJ1-1; weak D call: TRBD1 (6 bases). V was clipped by 6 bases and J by 1 base, with 21 bases between them. The CDR3 extends over 17 amino acids. CDR1 and CDR2 (germline): MNHEY, SMNVEV (reference sequence).

This chain uses TRBV19 with TRBJ1-5; 9 bases line up with TRBD1. V lost 9 bases and J lost 1; bases outside the gene matches: 10. In germline, CDR1 is LNHDA, CDR2 SQIVND (reference sequence). This CDR3 is built from 16 residues. DNA of the CDR3: TGTGCCAGCCGGGACAGGGAGACTATCAGCAATCAGCCCCAGCATTTT. It encodes CASRDRETISNQPQHF.

This chain links TRBV15 with TRBJ2-3, with 7 bases matching TRBD2. In germline, CDR1 is LNHNV, CDR2 YYDKDF (reference sequence). V was pared by 0 bases and J by 3 bases, with 3 bases of the junction left unmatched. CDR3 size: 15 residues. CDR3 nucleotides: TGTGCCACCAGCAGAGATCGGGGGGTAACAGATACGCAGTATTTT. Amino acids: CATSRDRGVTDTQYF.

This chain joins TRBV11-2 and TRBJ2-7; 8 bases map to TRBD1. The germline CDR1 and CDR2 sequences are SGHAT and FQNNGV. The V segment lost 3 bases and the J segment 3 bases; nucleotides outside the gene matches: 7. The CDR3 runs to 15 residues. The CDR3 coding sequence is TGTGCCAGCAGCTTTCCCTACGGACAGGGCTACGAGCAGTACTTC. It encodes CASSFPYGQGYEQYF.

V is TRBV11-2 and J is TRBJ2-5, with 14 bases identical to TRBD2. The CDR3 is 15 residues long. The J segment lost 5 bases and the V segment lost 5 bases, leaving 4 bases of the junction unmatched. Germline V gives CDR1 SGHAT, CDR2 FQNNGV. CDR3 coding DNA: TGTGCCAGCAGCCAAAGGACTAGCGGGGGGGAGACCCAGTACTTC. The encoded protein is CASSQRTSGGETQYF.

The gene calls are TRBV28 and TRBJ1-2; TRBD1 is a possible D gene (6 bases). The CDR3 has 14 amino acids. The germline V and J ends were trimmed by 5 bases and 5 bases, with 15 bases remaining between them. The germline gives CDR1 MDHEN, CDR2 SYDVKM. The CDR3 DNA reads TGTGCCAGCAGTCTACACAGGGAAGGGTATGGCTACACCTTC. Protein product: CASSLHREGYGYTF.

CDR3 sequence: CASTHGRAPGANVLTF. CDR3 bases: TGTGCCAGCACCCACGGGAGGGCCCCTGGGGCCAACGTCCTGACTTTC. This chain links TRBV14 with TRBJ2-6, with TRBD2 matching over 8 bases. The CDR3 has 16 amino acids. Germline V lookup: CDR1 SGHDN, CDR2 FVKESK. The V segment lost 7 bases and the J segment 2 bases; nucleotides outside the gene matches: 7. Together with reference TRBV14 and TRBJ2-6, the CDR3 gives the full variable domain: EAGVTQFPSHSVIEKGQTVTLRCDPISGHDNLYWYRRVMGKEIKFLLHFVKESKQDESGMPNNRFLAERTGGTYSTLKVQPAELEDSGVYFCASTHGRAPGANVLTFGAGSRLTVL.

The V call is TRBV9, the J call TRBJ1-1; D ambiguous. Per the germline V gene, CDR1 is SGDLS and CDR2 is YYNGEE. V was cut by 0 bases and J by 11 bases, with 17 bases left in between. The CDR3 is 14 residues long. Here the CDR3 reads CASSVGSSQATAFF. In DNA, the CDR3 is TGTGCCAGCAGCGTAGGGAGTTCCCAAGCCACCGCTTTCTTT.

The chain has TRBV19 and TRBJ2-7; D perhaps matches TRBD1 (5 bases). The CDR3 has 14 residues. V lost 4 bases and J lost 1, with 11 bases in between. Germline CDR1 is LNHDA and CDR2 is SQIVND (reference sequence). The CDR3 here is CASSTHRISYEQYF. In DNA form, the CDR3 reads TGTGCCAGTAGTACCCACAGGATATCCTACGAGCAGTACTTC.

This chain links TRBV7-9 with TRBJ2-7; D is possibly TRBD1 (6 bases). Germline CDR1 and CDR2: SEHNR and FQNEAQ (reference sequence). Trimming removed 3 bases at V and 1 base at J, with 19 bases between. This CDR3 is built from 17 residues. Here the CDR3 reads CASSFPISGTPSYEQYF. The CDR3 nucleotides are TGTGCCAGCAGCTTTCCGATCTCCGGGACACCTTCCTACGAGCAGTACTTC.

Of note for this clone: One junction end disagrees with the germline gene, perhaps due to a read error. The chain employs TRBV30 and TRBJ1-1, with D possibly matching TRBD1 (5 bases). From germline, CDR1 is GTSNPN and CDR2 SVGIG (reference sequence). The CDR3 contains 15 residues. CDR3 sequence reads: CAWSGGPAGNAEAFF. DNA for the CDR3: TGTGCCTGGAGCGGGGGACCGGCTGGGAACGCTGAAGCTTTCTTT.

V is TRBV5-1 and J is TRBJ2-1; 12 bases are a match to TRBD2. CDR3 length: 16 residues. CDR1 and CDR2 (germline): SGHRS, YFSETQ. V dropped 1 base and J dropped 8; count of bases not matched to a gene: 7. CDR3 DNA sequence: TGCGCCAGCAGCTTGCAGACTAGCGGGAGTTGGGATGAGCAGTTCTTC. Protein: CASSLQTSGSWDEQFF. Together with reference TRBV5-1 and TRBJ2-1, the CDR3 gives the full variable domain: KAGVTQTPRYLIKTRGQQVTLSCSPISGHRSVSWYQQTPGQGLQFLFEYFSETQRNKGNFPGRFSGRQFSNSRSEMNVSTLELGDSALYLCASSLQTSGSWDEQFFGPGTRLTVL.

This clone has only one observation. The gene calls are TRBV18 and TRBJ2-1; D gene uncertain. The V and J ends lost 7 bases and 1 base respectively, with 14 bases between them. The CDR3 consists of 15 residues. In germline, CDR1 is KGHSH, CDR2 LQKENI. This CDR3 reads CASLRLPMSYNEQFF. The CDR3 DNA reads as TGTGCCAGCTTGCGGCTTCCGATGTCCTACAATGAGCAGTTCTTC.

This clone was seen just once. This chain uses TRBV10-3 with TRBJ2-2; the match to TRBD2 covers 12 bases. The CDR3 has 14 amino acids. CDR1 is ENHRY and CDR2 is SYGVKD in the germline V gene. The V gene end was trimmed by 7 bases and the J gene end by 5 bases; junction bases not matched to a gene: 2. The CDR3 DNA reads TGTGCCATCACAGGACTAGCGGGAACCGGGGAGCTGTTTTTT. This translates into CAITGLAGTGELFF.

The chain joins TRBV19 to TRBJ2-7; 8 bases fit TRBD1. Trimming removed 10 bases from V and 3 bases from J; junction bases left unmatched: 8. CDR1 is LNHDA and CDR2 is SQIVND in the germline V gene (reference sequence). There are 13 residues in the CDR3. The CDR3 loop reads CATATGEGYEQYF. The CDR3 DNA sequence: TGTGCCACTGCGACAGGGGAAGGCTACGAGCAGTACTTC.

V and J are TRBV2 and TRBJ1-1; 8 nucleotides align to TRBD1. V lost 6 bases, J lost 5 bases, and 5 bases stayed unmatched. The CDR3 has 13 amino acids. Germline V lookup: CDR1 SNHLY, CDR2 FYNNEI. Here the CDR3 DNA reads TGTGCCAGCAGGGCCGACAGGGGTACTGAAGCTTTCTTT. Translating it yields CASRADRGTEAFF.

This clone was observed a handful of times. This chain connects TRBV28 to TRBJ2-7; 13 bases agree with TRBD2. This CDR3 region has 15 residues. Germline CDR1 reads MDHEN; CDR2 reads SYDVKM. V trimming: 6 bases; J trimming: 2 bases; junction bases outside the gene matches: 4. The CDR3 DNA follows: TGTGCCAGCAGCCCACTAGCGGGAGGGCCCTACGAGCAGTACTTC. Amino acid sequence: CASSPLAGGPYEQYF.

The chain employs TRBV5-4 and TRBJ2-7, with unresolved D. This CDR3 contains 16 residues. V shed 0 bases and J shed 0 bases, with 13 bases lying between them. Per germline, CDR1 SGHNT and CDR2 YYREEE (reference sequence). CDR3 in amino acids: CASSLGQVRGSYEQYF. For the CDR3, the DNA is TGTGCCAGCAGCTTGGGGCAAGTGAGAGGCTCCTACGAGCAGTACTTC.